This T cell receptor beta chain was retrieved from a study of T cell responses to AZD1222 COVID-19 vaccine. Overall study findings and caveats: Clonal diversity was possibly underestimated, and white British individuals and females predominated among donors.

This CDR3 is built from 16 residues. After removal of 4 bases from V and 4 bases from J, the junction contained 8 bases not matched to a gene. The germline V gene encodes CDR1 MNHNS and CDR2 SASEGT. On this clone itself: Its antigen is unknown.

Clones were read by immunoSEQ multiplex PCR, and TCRdb kept only the in-frame ones, dropping some. The sample includes under 150,000 clones, about 91% of them seen just once. Pooling covered second doses at about 4 or about 12 weeks. Source: peripheral blood, taken 28 days after the second AZD1222 dose. This receptor was taken from an adult who received the AZD1222 COVID-19 vaccine. The rearrangement joins TRBV6-1 to TRBJ2-5; 11 nucleotides align to TRBD2. CDR3 in DNA: TGTGCCAGCAGTGGGCCGGGACTAGCGGTCGTAGAGACCCAGTACTTC. It encodes CASSGPGLAVVETQYF.